Below, one T cell receptor (beta chain) is given with its context. Its antigen is as yet unknown. This sample was included in a study of shared clonotypes between healthy human individuals. Study background: Each donor's CD4 naive and CD4 memory cells filled three plates apiece, CD8 naive two, and CD8 memory one.

Deletions cut 6 bases from V and 5 bases from J, with 13 bases between. There are 13 residues in the CDR3. Germline V gives CDR1 MDHEN, CDR2 SYDVKM. Cells designated naive CD8 were CD45RO-negative and were positively selected for CCR7, with terminally differentiated effector memory CD45RA+ cells excluded. Findings and limits, study-wide: Sharing across several donors was seen in roughly 5% of naive CD4 clonotypes.

Clones were sequenced by immunoSEQ multiplex PCR, and TCRdb holds only the in-frame ones, with some missing. This sample has nearly 2 million clones, with over 85% found just once. This TCR was sampled from a man in his late teens or twenties in good health. The chain joins TRBV28 to TRBJ2-5; TRBD1 is a possible D gene (6 bases). Sequencing was carried out using naive CD8+ T cells sorted from blood. CDR3 amino acids: CASSRIRGETQYF. The CDR3 nucleotides read TGTGCCAGCAGCCGAATAAGGGGGGAGACCCAGTACTTC.